What follows are 27 T cell receptor beta chains derived from one specimen sequenced in a study of blood T cell repertoires in COVID-19. The assay was immunoSEQ multiplex PCR, and TCRdb's table has in-frame clones only and misses some. The sample includes fewer than 120,000 clones, roughly 82% of them seen just once. Sequencing input: peripheral blood. The origin of the receptors is an older woman with acute or convalescent COVID-19.

J is TRBJ2-3 and V is TRBV6-6, with 15 bases that match TRBD2. With 6 bases clipped from V and 0 bases from J, the junction kept 22 bases outside the gene matches. The CDR3 runs 23 residues. CDR1 is MNHNY, CDR2 SVGAGI, per germline (reference sequence). The CDR3 DNA is TGTGCCAGCAGCTACGTCGCTCGGCGGGGACTAGCGGGGGGCCGGGGTAGCACAGATACGCAGTATTTT. This sequence encodes CASSYVARRGLAGGRGSTDTQYF.

The CDR3 DNA sequence: TGTGCCAGCACCAAACCCACAGGGCTCAGGGAGCAGTACTTC. This sequence encodes CASTKPTGLREQYF. The V and J genes are TRBV28 and TRBJ2-7; TRBD1 might be the D (6 bases). From germline, CDR1 is MDHEN and CDR2 SYDVKM. The germline V and J ends were trimmed by 7 bases and 7 bases, with 20 bases remaining between them. The length of the CDR3 is 14 residues.

The genes are TRBV3-1 (or the pseudogene TRBV3-2) and TRBJ1-1; D might be TRBD1 (6 bases). The CDR3 is 15 residues long. The V end was cut by 0 bases, the J end by 2 bases, with 10 bases between. Germline-derived CDR1 and CDR2 are LGHDT and YNNKEL (reference sequence). The CDR3 DNA sequence: TGTGCCAGCAGCCAAGACCAGGGGCTCAACACTGAAGCTTTCTTT. This sequence encodes CASSQDQGLNTEAFF.

CDR3 sequence reads: CSVAKTGNGKLFF. DNA for the CDR3: TGCAGCGTTGCCAAGACAGGGAACGGAAAACTGTTTTTT. The chain recombines TRBV29-1 with TRBJ1-4; 7 bases map to TRBD1. The CDR3 has 13 residues. J was trimmed by 10 bases and V by 4 bases; bases with no gene match: 9. Germline loops: CDR1 SQVTM, CDR2 ANQGSEA.

The chain recombines TRBV6-2 or TRBV6-3 with TRBJ2-5; 11 nucleotides align to TRBD2. Germline CDR1 and CDR2: MNHEY and SVGEGT. Unmatched junction bases numbered 3, after V lost 5 bases and J lost 4 bases. The CDR3 totals 14 residues. The CDR3 is CASSQLAGAETQYF. The CDR3 nucleotides are TGTGCCAGCAGTCAACTAGCGGGGGCAGAGACCCAGTACTTC.

The rearrangement uses TRBV27 and TRBJ1-6; 8 bases map to TRBD1. J lost 6 bases, V lost 6 bases, and 13 bases had no gene match. The CDR3 spans 17 residues. Germline CDR1 is MNHEY and CDR2 is SMNVEV (reference sequence). The CDR3, as DNA: TGTGCCAGCAGGATTCTAGACAGGGGAGCGGGTAATTCACCCCTCCACTTT. Translated: CASRILDRGAGNSPLHF.

V and J are TRBV4-3 and TRBJ1-1; maybe TRBD1 (6 bases). Trimming cost V 0 bases and J 6 bases, with 20 bases left between them. CDR3 size: 17 residues. The germline gives CDR1 LGHNA, CDR2 YSLEER. The CDR3 here is CASSQDSTGGAQPEAFF. CDR3 in DNA: TGCGCCAGCAGCCAAGATAGCACCGGGGGGGCCCAGCCTGAAGCTTTCTTT.

This clone was counted between two and nine times. The chain carries TRBV5-1 and TRBJ1-3; 9 bases map to TRBD1. Looked up from germline, CDR1 is SGHRS and CDR2 is YFSETQ. There are 17 residues in the CDR3. V dropped 0 bases and J dropped 2; count of bases not matched to a gene: 6. The CDR3 DNA reads as TGCGCCAGCAGCTTGGAGGGACAGGGTAAAGCTGGAAACACCATATATTTT. This encodes CASSLEGQGKAGNTIYF.

The chain carries TRBV12-2 and TRBJ2-5; TRBD2 is the table's D call, not checked against the DNA. TRBV12-2 is labeled a pseudogene. The CDR3 has 14 amino acids. For the CDR3, the DNA is TGTGCAAGTCGCTTATTTGTTCCGCAAGAGACCCAGTACTTC. It yields the protein CASRLFVPQETQYF.

This clone turned up a few times. The V call is TRBV10-3, the J call TRBJ1-4, with D possibly matching TRBD1 (5 bases). With 3 bases removed from V and 10 bases from J, the gap between germline ends came to 12 bases. Looked up from germline, CDR1 is ENHRY and CDR2 is SYGVKD. The CDR3 is made up of 13 amino acids. The CDR3 loop reads CAISEQVDGKLFF. CDR3 nucleotides: TGTGCCATCAGTGAACAGGTAGACGGAAAACTGTTTTTT.

The chain couples TRBV18 to TRBJ2-7, with 8 bases lining up with TRBD2. The ends lost 4 bases at V and 7 bases at J; junction bases unmatched: 12. Germline V gene lookup returns CDR1 KGHSH and CDR2 LQKENI. The CDR3 runs to 15 residues. CDR3 bases: TGTGCCAGCTCACAATCCGCGGGGGGTCTGTCTGAGCAGTACTTC. This encodes CASSQSAGGLSEQYF.

The chain couples TRBV6-2 or TRBV6-3 to TRBJ1-5; D unclear. This CDR3 has 14 amino acids. In germline, CDR1 is MNHEY, CDR2 SVGEGT. V shed 5 bases and J shed 6 bases, with 14 bases lying between them. This CDR3 reads CASSLRRPPQPQHF. The CDR3, as DNA: TGTGCCAGCAGTCTACGGAGGCCTCCTCAGCCCCAGCATTTT.

This rearrangement joins TRBV7-2 to TRBJ2-4; 8 nucleotides align to TRBD1. Per the germline V gene, CDR1 is SGHTA and CDR2 is FQGNSA. The V segment lost 5 bases and the J segment 0 bases; nucleotides outside the gene matches: 6. The length of the CDR3 is 16 residues. The CDR3 sequence is CASSPTGEIAKNIQYF. The CDR3 DNA sequence: TGTGCCAGCAGCCCGACAGGGGAGATAGCCAAAAACATTCAGTACTTC.

The chain uses TRBV24-1 and TRBJ2-3, with a weak D call TRBD1 (6 bases). The CDR3 has 14 amino acids. The germline V and J ends were trimmed by 8 bases and 5 bases, with 16 bases remaining between them. Germline V CDR1 and CDR2: KGHDR, SFDVKD. The CDR3 sequence: CATTETGFEDTQYF. The CDR3 DNA sequence: TGTGCCACCACCGAGACAGGCTTTGAAGATACGCAGTATTTT.

This clone was seen just once. The V and J genes are TRBV27 and TRBJ1-1; no clear D gene. The germline V gene encodes CDR1 MNHEY and CDR2 SMNVEV (reference sequence). This CDR3 region has 13 residues. The V gene lost 5 bases and the J gene lost 1 base, with 8 bases spanning the gap. The CDR3, as DNA: TGTGCCAGCAGTCCCGACAAGAACACTGAAGCTTTCTTT. Encoded protein: CASSPDKNTEAFF.

The rearrangement uses TRBV5-1 and TRBJ1-2; D may be TRBD1 (5 bases). Germline CDR1 reads SGHRS; CDR2 reads YFSETQ. Trimming removed 4 bases from V and 4 bases from J, with 17 bases in between. There are 15 residues in the CDR3. CDR3 sequence (DNA): TGCGCCAGCAGCACCGGCCAGGGCTCCCGCTATGGCTACACCTTC. Translating it yields CASSTGQGSRYGYTF.

This clone was seen at least ten times. The chain has TRBV11-1 and TRBJ2-7, with TRBD2 matching over 8 bases. J was trimmed by 3 bases and V by 5 bases; bases with no gene match: 9. Germline V gene lookup returns CDR1 SGHAT and CDR2 FQDESV (reference sequence). This CDR3 comprises 15 residues. The CDR3 sequence is CASSPTRTSNYEQYF. CDR3 nucleotides: TGTGCCAGCAGCCCGACCAGGACTAGCAACTACGAGCAGTACTTC. Filled out from reference TRBV11-1 and TRBJ2-7, the complete variable domain reads EAEVAQSPRYKITEKSQAVAFWCDPISGHATLYWYRQILGQGPELLVQFQDESVVDDSQLPKDRFSAERLKGVDSTLKIQPAELGDSAMYLCASSPTRTSNYEQYFGPGTRLTVT.

This clone was counted a few times. In DNA form, the CDR3 reads TGTGCTAGTGGTTTGGTACAGGGAAGGAACACTGAAGCTTTCTTT. Translation: CASGLVQGRNTEAFF. V is TRBV12-5 and J is TRBJ1-1; TRBD1 might be the D (6 bases). Trimming stripped 0 bases from V and 1 base from J, with 9 bases between. Germline V lookup: CDR1 LGHNT, CDR2 FRNRAP. This CDR3 has 15 residues.

The chain links TRBV6-1 to TRBJ2-7; D unresolved. CDR3 size: 15 residues. The germline V gene encodes CDR1 MNHNS and CDR2 SASEGT. Deletions cut 0 bases from V and 0 bases from J, with 9 bases between. Written as DNA, the CDR3 is TGTGCCAGCAGTGAAGCTTGGTCGAGCTCCTACGAGCAGTACTTC. Translation gives CASSEAWSSSYEQYF.

The chain is built from TRBV6-6 and TRBJ1-4; maybe TRBD1 (6 bases). CDR1 and CDR2 from the germline V gene are MNHNY and SVGAGI (reference sequence). Trimming left V 6 bases short and J 0 bases short, with 14 bases between. The CDR3 is 16 amino acids. CDR3 amino acids: CASSFGQQATNEKLFF. As DNA, the CDR3 is TGTGCCAGCAGCTTTGGACAGCAAGCAACTAATGAAAAACTGTTTTTT.

This clone was seen just once. A read error may account for a junction end that differs from germline. This chain uses TRBV29-1 with TRBJ1-5; TRBD1 aligns across 7 bases. Germline assignment: CDR1 SQVTM and CDR2 ANQGSEA. The CDR3 runs to 13 residues. The CDR3 loop reads CSVQDRGNQPQHF. CDR3 in DNA: TGCAGCGTTCAAGACAGGGGCAATCAGCCCCAGCATTTT.

This CDR3 is CASSQPRQGGIQYF. DNA of the CDR3: TGTGCCAGCAGCCAACCCCGACAGGGCGGGATTCAGTACTTC. The chain links TRBV28 to TRBJ2-4; 7 bases map to TRBD1. Germline values: CDR1 MDHEN, CDR2 SYDVKM. This CDR3 is built from 14 residues. With 6 bases clipped from V and 10 bases from J, the junction kept 12 bases outside the gene matches.

The count of this clone is one. This sequence joins TRBV30 and TRBJ1-1; maybe TRBD1 (5 bases). The V gene lost 4 bases and the J gene lost 6 bases, with 24 bases spanning the gap. Germline V gives CDR1 GTSNPN, CDR2 SVGIG (reference sequence). The CDR3 has 16 amino acids. The CDR3 DNA reads as TGTGCCTGGAACGAACCGGACCATTTTGCCAGGGCTGAAGCTTTCTTT. Protein product: CAWNEPDHFARAEAFF.

The chain recombines TRBV6-5 with TRBJ1-5; D remains ambiguous. Trimming took 10 bases from V and 4 from J, leaving 17 bases between them. The CDR3 covers 14 residues. Germline CDR1 is MNHEY and CDR2 is SVGAGI. In DNA form, the CDR3 reads TGTGCCACCCGGGGTAGAGGGATAAATCAGCCCCAGCATTTT. Its translation is CATRGRGINQPQHF.

The rearrangement joins TRBV14 to TRBJ2-3; tentatively, D is TRBD2 (6 bases). V was trimmed by 4 bases and J by 3 bases, leaving 11 bases between them. Germline CDR1 SGHDN, CDR2 FVKESK. The length of the CDR3 is 14 residues. The CDR3 coding sequence is TGTGCCAGCAGCCCCGACGGACTAACAGATACGCAGTATTTT. Its translation: CASSPDGLTDTQYF.

This sequence joins TRBV6-6 and TRBJ1-4, with a weak D call TRBD1 (5 bases). The CDR3 is made up of 14 amino acids. Germline V CDR1 and CDR2: MNHNY, SVGAGI (reference sequence). Trimming took off 6 bases at V and 6 bases at J, with 14 bases between the two ends. As DNA, the CDR3 is TGTGCCAGCAGAGCATCCGGGGGGGATGAAAAACTGTTTTTT. Translation gives CASRASGGDEKLFF.

CDR3 in DNA: TGTGCCAGCAGTTACCCGGGACAGGGGGGGACTGAAGCTTTCTTT. This encodes CASSYPGQGGTEAFF. The genes are TRBV6-5 and TRBJ1-1; 11 bases are a match to TRBD1. Germline loops: CDR1 MNHEY, CDR2 SVGAGI. V was pared by 2 bases and J by 5 bases, with 4 bases of the junction left unmatched. The CDR3 spans 15 residues.